This TCR beta chain came from a study of shared clonotypes between healthy human individuals. Study background: Contributing individuals were a couple of females and a few males aged 18 to 49.

Germline CDR1 and CDR2: SEHNR and FQNEAQ (reference sequence). This CDR3 region has 13 residues. V shed 2 bases, J shed 6 bases, and the junction held 1 base outside the gene matches. Repertoires were generated with immunoSEQ multiplex PCR, while TCRdb's copy carries only in-frame clones and drops some. The table includes roughly 490,000 clones, around 80% detected once. Healthy and HIV-negative, the adult donors had no recent acute infections or vaccinations. Sequenced: PBMCs. This rearrangement joins TRBV7-9 to TRBJ1-2, with 9 bases lining up with TRBD1. The sequence derives from a woman aged 40 to 49 in good health. Some clones in this sample may be carry-over from other donors' samples. The CDR3 sequence: CASSLTGGNGYTF. The CDR3 DNA is TGTGCCAGCAGCTTAACAGGGGGCAATGGCTACACCTTC.